A selection of T cell receptor beta chains follows, all from one sample in a study of cytomegalovirus exposure and HLA in healthy donors. Method: immunoSEQ multiplex PCR; TCRdb's copy keeps in-frame clones and lacks some. The repertoire holds around 200,000 clones, with 82% as singletons. Sequencing was carried out using PBMCs. These receptor sequences come from a middle-aged man in good health and CMV-seropositive. The CDR3 runs from the conserved cysteine through the conserved F or W. The D gene is left open where the match is weak. Not all rows give a size; the values are once, few, many and, for expanded clones, a class.

V,length,size,J,D,DNA,CDR3
TRBV15,16,few,TRBJ1-2,TRBD1,TGTGCCACCAGCACCCGCCGGGACAGGGCCTCTCATGGCTACACCTTC,CATSTRRDRASHGYTF
TRBV4-2,15,.,TRBJ1-2,TRBD1,TGTGCCAGCAGCCAAGATAGGACAGGGAACTATGGCTACACCTTC,CASSQDRTGNYGYTF
TRBV7-3,15,.,TRBJ2-3,TRBD2,TGTGCCAGCAGCTCTCGCGGGGGGGGCACAGATACGCAGTATTTT,CASSSRGGGTDTQYF
TRBV25-1,16,.,TRBJ2-1,.,TGTGCCAGCAGTGAATATGGGGCCCCTACCCACAATGAGCAGTTCTTC,CASSEYGAPTHNEQFF
TRBV5-1,15,.,TRBJ1-4,.,TGCGCCAGCAGCTTGGGGCCAGGGGCTAATGAAAAACTGTTTTTT,CASSLGPGANEKLFF
TRBV25-1,13,.,TRBJ2-5,TRBD1,TGTGCCAGCAGTCAGGGGGCCCAAGAGACCCAGTACTTC,CASSQGAQETQYF
TRBV5-5,15,.,TRBJ2-3,.,TGTGCCAGCAGCTTGAAGTTAGTTGGCACAGATACGCAGTATTTT,CASSLKLVGTDTQYF
TRBV29-1,12,once,TRBJ1-1,TRBD1,TGCAGCGCTCGGGACAGGGGCTGTGAAGCTTTCTTT,CSARDRGCEAFF
TRBV9,16,.,TRBJ2-1,TRBD2,TGTGCCAGCAGCGCGACTAGCGGGCGCTCCTACAATGAGCAGTTCTTC,CASSATSGRSYNEQFF
TRBV7-9,15,.,TRBJ2-7,TRBD2,TGTGCCAGCAGAAAAGCGGGAGAGGATCGCTACGAGCAGTACTTC,CASRKAGEDRYEQYF
TRBV9,14,.,TRBJ1-1,.,TGTGCCAGCAGCGTGTCCCACTTTGACACTGAAGCTTTCTTT,CASSVSHFDTEAFF
TRBV11-3,16,.,TRBJ2-3,TRBD2,TGTGCCAGCAGCTTAGCCGGGACTAGTTCTACAGATACGCAGTATTTT,CASSLAGTSSTDTQYF
TRBV28,13,.,TRBJ2-1,.,TGTGCCAGCATCCCTCCCCTCTACAATGAGCAGTTCTTC,CASIPPLYNEQFF
TRBV30,12,.,TRBJ1-2,TRBD1,TGTGCCTGGGTCAGGGGGAACTATGGCTACACCTTC,CAWVRGNYGYTF
TRBV2,15,.,TRBJ1-1,TRBD1,TGTGCCAGCAGTGAAGTCCCAGGGGGCCTTACTGAAGCTTTCTTT,CASSEVPGGLTEAFF
TRBV6-5,15,few,TRBJ2-2,.,TGTGCCAGCAGTAGAACAGGAGAGAACACCGGGGAGCTGTTTTTT,CASSRTGENTGELFF
TRBV19,16,.,TRBJ1-1,.,TGTGCCAGTAGTATGGGAGCAGTCCGAGGTTATGGTGAAGCTTTCTTT,CASSMGAVRGYGEAFF
TRBV27,12,.,TRBJ1-1,.,TGTGCCAGCAGAACACCGGGTAGAGAAGCTTTCTTT,CASRTPGREAFF
TRBV13,16,few,TRBJ2-1,TRBD2,TGTGCCAGCAGTTCCCGTAGCGGGAGTTACCTTAATGAGCAGTTCTTC,CASSSRSGSYLNEQFF
TRBV2,13,.,TRBJ1-5,.,TGTGCCAGCAGTGGAGTGAGAAATCAGCCCCAGCATTTT,CASSGVRNQPQHF
TRBV5-4,14,.,TRBJ2-1,.,TGTGCCAGCAGCTTGAAACAGGGCAACAATGAGCAGTTCTTC,CASSLKQGNNEQFF
TRBV6-4,15,.,TRBJ2-5,TRBD2,TGTGCCAGCAGTACGACTAGCGGGAGGGGAGAGACCCAGTACTTC,CASSTTSGRGETQYF
TRBV20-1,10,.,TRBJ2-1,TRBD2,TGCAGTGCTCTCGGGAGGTTAAAGTTCTTC,CSALGRLKFF
TRBV30,13,.,TRBJ2-3,.,TGTGCCTGGACACCGACTAGCACAGATACGCAGTATTTT,CAWTPTSTDTQYF
TRBV30,13,.,TRBJ2-5,.,TGTGCCTGGAGGAAAAGGGGTGAACAGACCCAGTACTTC,CAWRKRGEQTQYF
TRBV6-5,13,.,TRBJ2-1,.,TGTGCCAGCAGTTACCCGGGGAACAATGAGCAGTTCTTC,CASSYPGNNEQFF
TRBV14,14,.,TRBJ2-1,TRBD2,TGTGCCAGCAGCCAAAGCGGGAGGGACAATGAGCAGTTCTTC,CASSQSGRDNEQFF
TRBV5-1,15,.,TRBJ2-2,.,TGCGCCAGCAGCTTGACTAGCTCGAACACCGGGGAGCTGTTTTTT,CASSLTSSNTGELFF
TRBV5-1,17,.,TRBJ2-3,.,TGCGCCAGCAGTTCCAGACTAGGCGGGGCGATCGCAGATACGCAGTATTTT,CASSSRLGGAIADTQYF
TRBV28,13,.,TRBJ1-2,.,TGTGCCAGCAAGACAGGCAATCTCTATGGCTACACCTTC,CASKTGNLYGYTF
TRBV2,14,.,TRBJ1-2,.,TGTGCCAGCAGTGAAGAGGCAGGAGGGGATGGCTACACCTTC,CASSEEAGGDGYTF
TRBV27,18,.,TRBJ2-1,TRBD2,TGTGCCAGCAGTTTATCCGGCGCGGGAGGGCCAGTATACAATGAGCAGTTCTTC,CASSLSGAGGPVYNEQFF
TRBV6-5,15,.,TRBJ1-1,.,TGTGCCAGCAGCCGGACGGGGGAGAGGAACACTGAAGCTTTCTTT,CASSRTGERNTEAFF
TRBV2,13,.,TRBJ2-5,.,TGTGCCAGCAGTGAAATGACCAGGGAGACCCAGTACTTC,CASSEMTRETQYF
TRBV5-1,14,.,TRBJ2-7,.,TGCGCCAGCAGCTTGGAGGAGGGTCGCGACGAGCAGTACTTC,CASSLEEGRDEQYF